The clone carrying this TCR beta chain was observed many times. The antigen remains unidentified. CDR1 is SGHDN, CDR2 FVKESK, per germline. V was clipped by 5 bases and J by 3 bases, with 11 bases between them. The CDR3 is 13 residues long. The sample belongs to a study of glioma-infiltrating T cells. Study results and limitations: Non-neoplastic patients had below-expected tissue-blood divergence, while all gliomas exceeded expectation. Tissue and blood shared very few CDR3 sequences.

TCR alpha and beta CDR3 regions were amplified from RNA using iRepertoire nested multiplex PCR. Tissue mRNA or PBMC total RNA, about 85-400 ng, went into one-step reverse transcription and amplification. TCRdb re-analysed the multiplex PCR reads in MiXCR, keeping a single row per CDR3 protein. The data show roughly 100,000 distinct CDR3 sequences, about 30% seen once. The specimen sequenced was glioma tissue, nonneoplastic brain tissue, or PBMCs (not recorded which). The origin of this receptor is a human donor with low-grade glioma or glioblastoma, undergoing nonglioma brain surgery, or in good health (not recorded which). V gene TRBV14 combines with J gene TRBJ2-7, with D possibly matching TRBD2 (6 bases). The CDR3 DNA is TGTGCCAGCAGCAGAGTCGGGGGCTACGAGCAGTACTTC. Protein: CASSRVGGYEQYF.